A selection of T cell receptor beta chains follows, all from one sample in a study of T cell changes during pregnancy in multiple sclerosis. The table came from immunoSEQ multiplex PCR; TCRdb's copy has only in-frame clones and leaves some out. The sample has 55,000 to 85,000 clones, more than 90% seen once. The sequencing used peripheral blood, collected in the second trimester of pregnancy. These receptors all come from a female donor with multiple sclerosis, enrolled in a pregnancy study. The CDR3 runs from the conserved cysteine through the conserved F or W. Fields, in order: CDR3 length, J gene, V gene, CDR3 protein.

length: 16
J: TRBJ2-1
V: TRBV1
CDR3: CTSSQDGTSGSNEQFF

length: 14
J: TRBJ1-6
V: TRBV5-1
CDR3: CASTRDRSNSPLHF

length: 17
J: TRBJ1-3
V: TRBV11-2
CDR3: CASSLEPGYLSGNTIYF

length: 17
J: TRBJ1-3
V: TRBV4-3
CDR3: CASSQDLGSPSGNTIYF

length: 14
J: TRBJ2-3
V: TRBV19
CDR3: CASSIAGGKNTQYF

length: 20
J: TRBJ2-1
V: TRBV12-5
CDR3: CASGLSPGGSPSSSYNEQFF

length: 14
J: TRBJ2-1
V: TRBV7-8
CDR3: CASSLAHGYYEQFF

length: 13
J: TRBJ2-3
V: TRBV28
CDR3: CASSVDGLVRRYF

length: 15
J: TRBJ2-7
V: TRBV7-6
CDR3: CASSLDPGESYEQYF

length: 15
J: TRBJ2-1
V: TRBV27
CDR3: CASATSGGPYNEQFF

length: 17
J: TRBJ2-2
V: TRBV4-1
CDR3: CASSRLTGGPNTGELFF

length: 19
J: TRBJ2-2
V: TRBV7-9
CDR3: CASSPSGLAGAIHTGELFF

length: 16
J: TRBJ2-7
V: TRBV19
CDR3: CASSILPDPRSYEQYF

length: 16
J: TRBJ2-3
V: TRBV6-4
CDR3: CASSAVFGTSTDTQYF

length: 19
J: TRBJ2-4
V: TRBV6-1
CDR3: CASSELPGSSHLAKNIQYF

length: 14
J: TRBJ1-2
V: TRBV14
CDR3: CASSTRDRAYGYTF

length: 15
J: TRBJ2-1
V: TRBV7-3
CDR3: CASSLGLAAYNEQFF

length: 13
J: TRBJ2-3
V: TRBV28
CDR3: CASEQDSSDTQYF

length: 13
J: TRBJ1-1
V: TRBV7-8
CDR3: CASSDAWQGEAFF

length: 17
J: TRBJ2-3
V: TRBV7-3
CDR3: CASRNMGGARRTDTQYF

length: 18
J: TRBJ2-2
V: TRBV10-3
CDR3: CAISESRAGGPFTGELFF

length: 14
J: TRBJ2-4
V: TRBV18
CDR3: CASSPAGGKNIQYF

length: 13
J: TRBJ2-3
V: TRBV7-2
CDR3: CASSLTRDNTQYF

length: 14
J: TRBJ1-2
V: TRBV28
CDR3: CASSLSVQGDGYTF

length: 16
J: TRBJ1-2
V: TRBV6-6
CDR3: CASSHITYRGNYGYTF

length: 14
J: TRBJ2-3
V: TRBV13
CDR3: CASSLGQVGDTQYF

length: 12
J: TRBJ1-3
V: TRBV6-6
CDR3: CASSSGQANVYF

length: 15
J: TRBJ1-2
V: TRBV4-3
CDR3: CASSQAASGGAGYTF

length: 14
J: TRBJ2-7
V: TRBV5-1
CDR3: CASSSLGGRDEQYF

length: 17
J: TRBJ1-6
V: TRBV11-2
CDR3: CASRSILRDRGRSPLHF

length: 12
J: TRBJ2-3
V: TRBV29-1
CDR3: CSVERDTDTQYF

length: 11
J: TRBJ1-1
V: TRBV7-2
CDR3: CASSYRVEAFF

length: 15
J: TRBJ2-1
V: TRBV18
CDR3: CASSPSGLAANEQFF

length: 14
J: TRBJ2-1
V: TRBV5-1
CDR3: CASSLGHRVDEQFF

length: 12
J: TRBJ2-7
V: TRBV7-9
CDR3: CASSFNRGEQYF

length: 14
J: TRBJ2-7
V: TRBV5-1
CDR3: CASSLRGTGSRQYF

length: 14
J: TRBJ2-1
V: TRBV29-1
CDR3: CSVRAGGGYNEQFF